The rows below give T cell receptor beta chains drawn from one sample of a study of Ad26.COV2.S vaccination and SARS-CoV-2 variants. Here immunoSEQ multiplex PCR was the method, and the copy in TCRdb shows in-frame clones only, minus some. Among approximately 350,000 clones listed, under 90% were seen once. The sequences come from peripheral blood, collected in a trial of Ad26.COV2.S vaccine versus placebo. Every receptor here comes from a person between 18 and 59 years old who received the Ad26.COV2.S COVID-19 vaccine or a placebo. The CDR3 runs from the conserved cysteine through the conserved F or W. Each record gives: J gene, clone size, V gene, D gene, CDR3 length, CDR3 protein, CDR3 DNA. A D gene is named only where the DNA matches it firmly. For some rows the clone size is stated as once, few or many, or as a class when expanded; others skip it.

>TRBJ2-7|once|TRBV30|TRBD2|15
CAWSVTSGRGYEQYF
TGTGCCTGGAGTGTAACTAGCGGGAGAGGGTACGAGCAGTACTTC
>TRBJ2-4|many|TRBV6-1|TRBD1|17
CASSELRGQGAENIQYF
TGTGCCAGCAGTGAATTACGGGGACAGGGGGCGGAAAACATTCAGTACTTC
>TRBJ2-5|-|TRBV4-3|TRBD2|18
CASSQGVYLAGKQETQYF
TGCGCCAGCAGCCAAGGCGTATATCTAGCGGGGAAGCAAGAGACCCAGTACTTC
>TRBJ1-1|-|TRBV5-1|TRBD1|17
CASSAGTGILGTTEAFF
TGCGCCAGCAGTGCCGGGACAGGGATCCTGGGGACTACTGAAGCTTTCTTT
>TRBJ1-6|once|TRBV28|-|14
CASSLGTDNSPLHF
TGTGCCAGCAGTTTGGGGACGGACAATTCACCCCTCCACTTT
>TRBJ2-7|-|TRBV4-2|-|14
CASSPLPGAYEQYF
TGTGCCAGCAGCCCCCTCCCGGGGGCCTACGAGCAGTACTTC
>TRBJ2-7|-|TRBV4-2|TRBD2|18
CASSPVWTSGPGGYEQYF
TGTGCCAGCAGCCCCGTTTGGACTAGCGGGCCGGGGGGCTACGAGCAGTACTTC
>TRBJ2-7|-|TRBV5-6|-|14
CASSSQDGLGEQYF
TGTGCCAGCAGCTCACAAGACGGACTTGGGGAGCAGTACTTC
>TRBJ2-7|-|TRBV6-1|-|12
CASSEQGYEQYF
TGTGCCAGCAGTGAGCAGGGCTACGAGCAGTACTTC
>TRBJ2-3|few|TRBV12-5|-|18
CASGLVRDGGTFTDTQYF
TGTGCTAGTGGTTTGGTACGGGACGGCGGGACGTTCACAGATACGCAGTATTTT
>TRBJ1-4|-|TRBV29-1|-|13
CSMRQATNEKLFF
TGCAGCATGAGACAGGCAACTAATGAAAAACTGTTTTTT
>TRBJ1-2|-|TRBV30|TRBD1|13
CAWSGQGRYSYTF
TGTGCCTGGAGTGGACAGGGGAGGTACAGCTACACCTTC
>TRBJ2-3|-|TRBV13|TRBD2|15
CASGLLADTTDTQYF
TGTGCCAGCGGACTTCTAGCGGATACCACAGATACGCAGTATTTT
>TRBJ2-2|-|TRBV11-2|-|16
CASSLDWSENTGELFF
TGTGCCAGCAGCTTAGATTGGTCGGAGAACACCGGGGAGCTGTTTTTT
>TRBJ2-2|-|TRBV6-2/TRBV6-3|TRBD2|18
CASSYWETGGSNTGELFF
TGTGCCAGCAGTTATTGGGAGACGGGAGGATCGAACACCGGGGAGCTGTTTTTT
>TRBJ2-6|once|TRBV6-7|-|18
CASSPPGQADSGANVLTF
TGTGCCAGCAGTCCCCCCGGGCAGGCAGACTCTGGGGCCAACGTCCTGACTTTC
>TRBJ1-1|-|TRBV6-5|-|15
CASSYGGSGRTEAFF
TGTGCCAGCAGTTACGGGGGCTCGGGCCGCACTGAAGCTTTCTTT
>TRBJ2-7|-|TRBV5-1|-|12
CASSLSWGRQYF
TGCGCCAGCAGCTTGTCCTGGGGGCGGCAGTACTTC
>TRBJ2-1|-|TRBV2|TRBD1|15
CASSPGTGVFREQFF
TGTGCCAGCAGCCCCGGGACAGGGGTGTTTCGTGAGCAGTTCTTC
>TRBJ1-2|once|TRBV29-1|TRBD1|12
CSVGTGNYGYTF
TGCAGCGTTGGGACAGGGAACTACGGCTACACCTTC
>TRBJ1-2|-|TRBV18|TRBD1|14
CASSPSGTGAGYTF
TGTGCCAGCTCACCAAGCGGGACAGGGGCGGGCTACACCTTC
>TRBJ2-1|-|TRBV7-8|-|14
CASSLLTGHNEQFF
TGTGCCAGCAGCTTATTGACAGGTCACAATGAGCAGTTCTTC
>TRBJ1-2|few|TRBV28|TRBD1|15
CASSPYTGQGGGYTF
TGTGCCAGCAGTCCATATACCGGACAGGGAGGAGGCTACACCTTC
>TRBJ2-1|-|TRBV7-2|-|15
CASSLVAGRRVPQFF
TGTGCCAGCAGCTTAGTGGCAGGGAGAAGAGTCCCGCAGTTCTTC
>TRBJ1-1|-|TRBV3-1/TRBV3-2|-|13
CASSQASGTEAFF
TGTGCCAGCAGCCAAGCGTCAGGGACTGAAGCTTTCTTT
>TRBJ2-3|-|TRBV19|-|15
CASSISATRTDTQYF
TGTGCCAGTAGTATATCGGCGACGCGCACAGATACGCAGTATTTT
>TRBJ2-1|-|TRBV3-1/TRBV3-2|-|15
CASSHARQLINEQFF
TGTGCCAGCAGCCATGCTCGCCAATTAATCAATGAGCAGTTCTTC
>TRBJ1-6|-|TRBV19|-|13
CASRAFTGSPLHF
TGTGCCAGTAGAGCCTTTACAGGATCACCCCTCCACTTT
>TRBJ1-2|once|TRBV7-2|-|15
CASSLTSGTNYGYTF
TGTGCCAGCAGCCTCACGTCCGGCACGAACTATGGCTACACCTTC
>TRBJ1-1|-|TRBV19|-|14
CASSIGEGTTEAFF
TGTGCCAGTAGTATAGGGGAGGGGACGACTGAAGCTTTCTTT
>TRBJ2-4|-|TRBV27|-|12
CASRGIQNIQYF
TGTGCCAGCAGGGGAATCCAAAACATTCAGTACTTC
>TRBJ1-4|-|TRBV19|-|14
CASSPGGSSEKLFF
TGTGCCAGTAGCCCGGGGGGTAGTAGCGAAAAACTGTTTTTT
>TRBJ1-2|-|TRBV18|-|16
CASSALPGRTNYGYTF
TGTGCCAGCTCAGCCTTACCGGGACGGACTAACTATGGCTACACCTTC
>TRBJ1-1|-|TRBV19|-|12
CASSRFEGMAFF
TGTGCCAGTAGTAGGTTTGAGGGAATGGCTTTCTTT
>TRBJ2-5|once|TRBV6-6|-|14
CASSYMGTGATQYF
TGTGCCAGCAGTTACATGGGGACTGGGGCGACCCAGTACTTC
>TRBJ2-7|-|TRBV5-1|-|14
CASSLESGSYEQYF
TGCGCCAGCAGCTTGGAATCGGGATCCTACGAGCAGTACTTC
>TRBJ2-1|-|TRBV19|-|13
CASSERGDNEQFF
TGTGCCAGTAGCGAAAGGGGCGACAATGAGCAGTTCTTC
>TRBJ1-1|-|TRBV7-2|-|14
CASSIGQVRTEAFF
TGTGCCAGCAGCATTGGACAAGTGAGGACTGAAGCTTTCTTT
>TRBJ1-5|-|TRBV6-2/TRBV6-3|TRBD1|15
CASSPGTGANQPQHF
TGTGCCAGCAGTCCCGGGACAGGGGCCAATCAGCCCCAGCATTTT
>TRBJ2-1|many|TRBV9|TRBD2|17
CASSVEGDGLADNEQFF
TGTGCCAGCAGCGTAGAGGGGGACGGACTAGCGGACAATGAGCAGTTCTTC